This TCR beta chain was profiled in a study of blood T cell repertoires in COVID-19. Study context: T cells, B-cell-depleted T cells, or PBMCs provided the cDNA or gDNA that served as material.

Participants, roughly 18 to 100 years old, spanned around 25 US areas. Cohort allocation depended upon clinical history that participants reported. In the original processing: Reference gene primer amplification in the assay estimated nucleated cell counts. Profiling relied on immunoSEQ multiplex PCR, and the TCRdb table lists in-frame clones only, not all of them. V and J calls plus clone size are reproduced from that table; the DNA served to infer D and trimming. Of 290,000 or so clones listed, around 89% are singletons. Germline loops: CDR1 SNHLY, CDR2 FYNNEI. The CDR3 has 14 residues. V shed 4 bases, J shed 5 bases, and the junction held 3 bases outside the gene matches.

The rearrangement uses TRBV2 and TRBJ2-1, with TRBD2 matching 9 bases. The sequence came from a young woman with acute COVID-19. The sequenced sample was PBMCs or T cells enriched from blood (not recorded which). CDR3: CASSGGLAHNEQFF. CDR3 bases: TGTGCCAGCAGTGGGGGACTAGCCCACAATGAGCAGTTCTTC.